The subject of this entry is one T cell receptor beta chain. By sample share, this clonotype is medium-sized (0.01 to 0.1%). What antigen it recognizes has not been identified. Base qualities are not at hand, and no much larger clone is one base apart. This entry belongs to a study of spatial heterogeneity in lung cancer (dated by TCRdb to the late 2010s). About the investigation overall: More beta-chain than alpha-chain transcripts were consistently detected, likely reflecting higher beta-chain transcript abundance. In the raw uncorrected reads, each unique combination of TCR and UMI appeared more than ten times on average. Nonsynonymous mutation counts, determined by whole-exome sequencing of tumor tissue, were related to TCR repertoire features. At surgery, over 200 tumor regions, 61 to 65 matched nontumor lung samples and about 56 PBMC samples were TCR-sequenced for both alpha and beta chains. The study quantitatively compared TCR alpha and beta repertoires across multiple tumor regions, matched nontumor lung and blood in non-small cell lung cancer. The paper's findings and limits, for the study overall: Confirming at a functional level the hypothesis that regional TCRs recognize regional mutations was considered to require additional single-cell paired TCR alpha and beta sequencing.

Library preparation employed 5' RACE. Sequencing took place on a NextSeq 500. In the TCR library protocol, a unique molecular identifier was attached to each TCR cDNA molecule so that PCR and sequencing errors could be corrected. On the study's bioinformatics: TCR identification, UMI-based error correction and CDR3 extraction were all carried out with Decombinator tools. TCRs above a frequency of 2 per 1,000, corresponding to the top 1% of the tumor frequency distribution, were defined as expanded. Rényi diversity was computed with the R vegan package after subsampling each repertoire 100 times to 5,000 TCRs. CDR3 similarity networks were built from amino acid triplet string-kernel similarity, with CDR3s being connected when pairwise similarity was above 0.82. TCRdb itself trimmed the public reads at Q25 with fastp, ran MiXCR and retained productive beta chains. Here each entry gathers all rows of one CDR3 protein and keeps the most common genes and DNA. What appears here as the V and J calls and clone size reflects TCRdb's work, not the paper's. Present in this sample are about 5,800 distinct CDR3 sequences, about 13% of which were seen just once. Roughly 20% of the sample goes to the ten largest clones.

Sample time point, as interpreted from the label and publication: sample taken at primary tumor resection. Samples were obtained from approximately 70 patients with early-stage, untreated non-small cell lung cancer from the lung TRACERx cohort. Without any cell sorting, TCR sequencing was performed on whole RNA extracted either from tumor and nontumor lung tissue or from cryopreserved PBMC samples. Only patients with enough RNA available from two or more tumor regions were chosen for TCR sequencing. Before being selected, tumor and adjacent nontumor lung specimens were reviewed by a lung pathologist. The V end gives up 2 bases and the J end 3 bases, leaving 5 bases in the junction not matched to a gene. CDR3 length: 16 amino acids, cysteine to phenylalanine. The only DNA kept is the CDR3, 48 bases in frame from the first base. Per the germline V gene, MNHEY is the CDR1 and SVGEGT is the CDR2.

This clonotype was sampled from a female donor with early-stage non-small cell lung cancer. The chain joins TRBV6-2 or TRBV6-3 to TRBJ1-5, with 9 junctional bases fitting TRBD1. Sequences were derived from normal lung tissue next to the tumor, sampled at surgery. The DNA reads TGTGCCAGCAGTTACGTGGGGGACAGGGTCAATCAGCCCCAGCATTTT. Translated, this gives CASSYVGDRVNQPQHF.